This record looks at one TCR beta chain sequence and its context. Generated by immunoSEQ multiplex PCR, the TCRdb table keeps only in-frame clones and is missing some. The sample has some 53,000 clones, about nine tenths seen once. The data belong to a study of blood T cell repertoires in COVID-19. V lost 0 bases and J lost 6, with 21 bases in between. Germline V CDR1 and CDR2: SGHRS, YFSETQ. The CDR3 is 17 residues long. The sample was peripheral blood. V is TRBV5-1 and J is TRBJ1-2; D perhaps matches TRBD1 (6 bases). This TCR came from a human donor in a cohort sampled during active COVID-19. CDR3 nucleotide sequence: TGCGCCAGCAGCTTGGGGGGCATTTTACAGGGTAGGGATGGCTACACCTTC. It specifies CASSLGGILQGRDGYTF.